This T cell receptor (beta chain) emerged from a study of blood T cell repertoires in COVID-19. CDR1 LGHDT and CDR2 YNNKEL come from the germline V gene (reference sequence). V gave up 0 bases and J gave up 6 bases, with 12 bases separating them. The CDR3 runs 14 residues. This clone has only one observation. Assay: immunoSEQ multiplex PCR; the TCRdb copy retains only in-frame clones and omits some. The repertoire holds fewer than 65,000 clones, with roughly nine tenths as singletons. The chain carries TRBV3-1 (or the pseudogene TRBV3-2) and TRBJ2-7; D remains unclear. This TCR came from a man between 60 and 70 years old with acute or convalescent COVID-19. The sample comprised peripheral blood. CDR3 DNA sequence: TGTGCCAGCAGCCAAGATCTCGGGTTAGGCGAGCAGTACTTC. Residues: CASSQDLGLGEQYF.